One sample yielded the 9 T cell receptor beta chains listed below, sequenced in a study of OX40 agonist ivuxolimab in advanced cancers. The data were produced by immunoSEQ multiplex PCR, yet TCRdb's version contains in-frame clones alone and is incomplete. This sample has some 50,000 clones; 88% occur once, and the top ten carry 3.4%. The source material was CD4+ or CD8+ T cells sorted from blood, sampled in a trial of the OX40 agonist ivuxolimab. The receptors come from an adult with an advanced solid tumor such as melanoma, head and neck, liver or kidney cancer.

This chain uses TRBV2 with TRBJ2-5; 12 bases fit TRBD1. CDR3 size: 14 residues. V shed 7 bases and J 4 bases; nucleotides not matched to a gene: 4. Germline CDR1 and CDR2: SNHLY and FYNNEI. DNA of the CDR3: TGTGCCAGCACGGGACAGGGGGCTGGAGAGACCCAGTACTTC. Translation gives CASTGQGAGETQYF.

CDR3 in DNA: TGTGCCAGCAGCTTCTACCGGGGGGGGACAACAGATACGCAGTATTTT. Its protein product is CASSFYRGGTTDTQYF. The V and J genes are TRBV5-4 and TRBJ2-3; 8 bases match TRBD2. Unmatched junction bases numbered 8, after V lost 2 bases and J lost 3 bases. Germline loops: CDR1 SGHNT, CDR2 YYREEE (reference sequence). There are 16 residues in the CDR3.

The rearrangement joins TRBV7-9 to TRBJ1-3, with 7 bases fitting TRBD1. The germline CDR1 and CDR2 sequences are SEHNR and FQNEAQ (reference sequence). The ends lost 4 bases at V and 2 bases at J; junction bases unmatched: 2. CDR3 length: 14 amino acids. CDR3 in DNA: TGTGCCAGCAGCTCGACAGGGCCTGGAAACACCATATATTTT. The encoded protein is CASSSTGPGNTIYF.

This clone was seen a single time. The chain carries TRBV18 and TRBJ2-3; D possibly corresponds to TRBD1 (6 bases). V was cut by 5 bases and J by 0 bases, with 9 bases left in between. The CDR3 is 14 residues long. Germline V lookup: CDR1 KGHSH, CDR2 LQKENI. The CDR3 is CASSKGVSTDTQYF. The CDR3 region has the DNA TGTGCCAGCTCAAAGGGGGTGAGCACAGATACGCAGTATTTT.

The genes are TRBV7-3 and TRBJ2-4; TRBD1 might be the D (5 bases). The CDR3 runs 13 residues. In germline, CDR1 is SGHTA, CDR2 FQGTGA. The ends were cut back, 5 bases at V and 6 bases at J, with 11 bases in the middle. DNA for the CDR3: TGTGCCAGCAGCGCCCCGGACACAAACATTCAGTACTTC. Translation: CASSAPDTNIQYF.

The CDR3 coding sequence is TGCGCCAGCAGAGAGGCGGTGGCGAACACCGGGGAGCTGTTTTTT. Residues: CASREAVANTGELFF. This chain connects TRBV5-1 to TRBJ2-2; unclear D gene. Germline CDR1 and CDR2: SGHRS and YFSETQ. Trimming cost V 5 bases and J 0 bases, with 11 bases left between them. This CDR3 is 15 amino acids long.

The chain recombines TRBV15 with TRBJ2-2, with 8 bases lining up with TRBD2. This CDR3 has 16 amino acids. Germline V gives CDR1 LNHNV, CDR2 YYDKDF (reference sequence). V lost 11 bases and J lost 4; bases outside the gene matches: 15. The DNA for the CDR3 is TGTGCCGCAGGGAGCCCTGGACTAGCCGGCACCGGGGAGCTGTTTTTT. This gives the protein CAAGSPGLAGTGELFF.

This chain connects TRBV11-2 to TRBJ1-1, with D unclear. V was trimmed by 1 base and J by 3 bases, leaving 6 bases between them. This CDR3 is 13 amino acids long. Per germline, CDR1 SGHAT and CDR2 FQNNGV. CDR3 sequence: CASSLADYTEAFF. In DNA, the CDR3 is TGTGCCAGCAGCTTAGCAGATTACACTGAAGCTTTCTTT.

This chain's CDR3 is CASSLRDRASNYGYTF. CDR3 coding DNA: TGTGCCAGCAGTCTCCGGGACAGGGCCTCTAACTATGGCTACACCTTC. V and J are TRBV28 and TRBJ1-2; 9 nucleotides agree with TRBD1. V gave up 5 bases and J gave up 0 bases; unmatched junction bases: 7. Germline CDR1 reads MDHEN; CDR2 reads SYDVKM. The CDR3 spans 16 residues.